This paragraph reports one TCR beta chain. The target of this receptor is not known. No base qualities exist here, and no much larger clone lies one base off it. TCRbeta CDR3 regions were amplified from genomic DNA using the immunoSEQ Assay, a bias-controlled multiplex PCR. For the original study's pipeline: The number of nucleated cells in each sample was estimated from the amplification of reference gene primers within the assay. Sequence reads were collapsed and filtered to measure the absolute abundance of every unique TCRbeta CDR3 rearrangement. Productive Simpson clonality was computed per sample as the square root of Simpson's diversity index over productive rearrangements. TCRdb took over this immuneACCESS table, retaining in-frame rearrangements with V and J assigned. Such tables are incomplete; in checked studies, under half of the missing clones stem from an unresolved V gene, and the remainder is unexplained. The DNA gave D and trimming, while V, J and clone size come from that table. The table for this sample lists fewer than 250,000 clones; around four fifths of them were counted only once. Of the sample, around 4.7% is held by the ten largest clones.

The data originate from a study of blood T cell repertoires in COVID-19 (dated by TCRdb to about 2020). Looking at the study overall: Samples covering the acute and convalescent phases of COVID-19 were provided by collaborators in the United States, Italy and Spain. The prospective study material was composed of cDNA or gDNA derived from T cells, B-cell-depleted T cells, or PBMCs. Deeply sampled blood TCRbeta repertoires from subjects exposed to, actively infected with, or recovered from COVID-19 were included in the dataset. A freely available public database, intended as a resource for researchers studying the immune response to SARS-CoV-2, is where the repertoires were released. The samples were drawn from the first 160 participants of the ongoing ImmuneRACE study and from 1,254 subjects provided by 6 global collaborators. Sample metadata almost always included a de-identified subject ID, COVID-19 status, age in years and sex. Where available, HLA class I and class II types were taken from metadata supplied by the sample provider and were not determined by assay-based typing. Findings and caveats that apply to the study as a whole: The amount of clinical and demographic metadata varied by source and participant and was provided uncurated.

Whole blood was collected in K2EDTA tubes by collaborating institutions according to the institutions' own protocols. For TCRbeta analysis, collaborator samples were shipped as frozen whole blood, as isolated PBMCs, or as DNA extracted from either sample type. V sheds 2 bases and J sheds 8 bases, leaving 13 bases between their ends. As encoded in the germline V gene, CDR1 is MNHNS while CDR2 is SASEGT. The CDR3 measures 15 amino acids from cysteine to phenylalanine. Kept here is only the CDR3 DNA, which spans 45 bases and is read in frame from base 1. Sequencing used peripheral blood. The rearranged chain carries TRBV6-1 and TRBJ1-6; TRBD1 is perhaps the D gene, given 5 matching bases. This clonotype was sampled from a woman in her 70s with acute or convalescent COVID-19. The nucleotide sequence is TGTGCCAGCAGTGAATCGGGGGGAACGGATTCACCCCTCCACTTT. Its protein product is CASSESGGTDSPLHF.